This T cell receptor (beta chain) was identified in a study of shared clonotypes between healthy human individuals. Overall study context: Per-donor plates numbered three CD4 naive, three CD4 memory, two CD8 naive and one CD8 memory.

As regards this clone: Its antigen remains unidentified.

Study-wide results and caveats: Enrolling few donors narrowed the genetic and exposure-history diversity that was represented. Only blood was sampled; tissue repertoires likely differ.

Positive CCR7 selection of CD45RO-negative cells yielded the naive CD8 cells, and terminally differentiated effector memory CD45RA+ cells were excluded. 200 to 250 ng DNA, 25,000 to 35,000 T cell genomes, went into each sorted-subset replicate PCR. Clones were sequenced by immunoSEQ multiplex PCR, and TCRdb holds only the in-frame ones, with some missing. This sample has some 2,100,000 clones, with about 93% found just once. Germline lookup yields CDR1 SEHNR and CDR2 FQNEAQ (reference sequence). The CDR3 is 16 amino acids. After removal of 3 bases from V and 2 bases from J, the junction contained 3 bases not matched to a gene.

The receptor comes from a man younger than 30 in good health. Some clones in this sample may be carry-over from other donors' samples. V gene TRBV7-9 combines with J gene TRBJ2-3, with 12 bases fitting TRBD2. The sequenced sample consisted of naive CD8+ T cells from PBMCs. The CDR3: CASSFRLAGDTDTQYF. The CDR3 bases are TGTGCCAGCAGCTTCAGACTAGCGGGAGACACAGATACGCAGTATTTT.